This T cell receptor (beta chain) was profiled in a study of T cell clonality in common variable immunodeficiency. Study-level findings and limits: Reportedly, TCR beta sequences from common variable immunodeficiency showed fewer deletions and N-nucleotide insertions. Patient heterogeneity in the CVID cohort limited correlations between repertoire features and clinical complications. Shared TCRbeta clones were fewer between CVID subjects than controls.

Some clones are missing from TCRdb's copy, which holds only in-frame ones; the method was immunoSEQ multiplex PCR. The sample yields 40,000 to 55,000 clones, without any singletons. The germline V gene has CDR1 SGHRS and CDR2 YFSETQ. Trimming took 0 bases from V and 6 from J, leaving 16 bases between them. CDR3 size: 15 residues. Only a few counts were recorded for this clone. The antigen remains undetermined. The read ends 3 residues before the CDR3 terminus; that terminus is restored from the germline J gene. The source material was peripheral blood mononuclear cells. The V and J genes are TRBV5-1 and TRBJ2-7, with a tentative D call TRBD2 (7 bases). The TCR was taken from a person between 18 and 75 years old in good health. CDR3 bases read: TGCGCCAGCAGCTTGGCAGTTGGGGGGGGCCGCGAG. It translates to CASSLAVGGGRE. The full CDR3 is CASSLAVGGGREQYF.